This T cell receptor beta chain was captured in a study of technical replicates of blood from four donors. The V segment lost 5 bases and the J segment 6 bases; nucleotides outside the gene matches: 6. Germline-derived CDR1 and CDR2 are MNHEY and SVGAGI. This CDR3 has 15 amino acids. TCRdb's table, derived via immunoSEQ multiplex PCR, lists solely in-frame clones and lacks some. The table lists 70,000 to 80,000 clones, 91% of them singletons. This sequence was found in a human donor in good health. Some clones in this sample may be carry-over from other donors' samples. The sample taken for sequencing was T cells isolated from PBMCs. The chain joins TRBV6-5 to TRBJ2-7, with 14 bases fitting TRBD2. Here the CDR3 reads CASSPPGLAGAEQYF. The CDR3 DNA reads TGTGCCAGCAGTCCCCCGGGACTAGCGGGAGCCGAGCAGTACTTC.